A selection of T cell receptor beta chains follows, all from one sample in a study of OX40 agonist ivuxolimab in advanced cancers. Method: immunoSEQ multiplex PCR; TCRdb's copy keeps in-frame clones and lacks some. The sample consists of 70,000 or so clones, 75% to 90% of them appearing once. The sample was CD4+ or CD8+ T cells sorted from blood, taken in a trial of the OX40 agonist ivuxolimab. These receptors were taken from an adult with an advanced solid tumor such as melanoma, head and neck, liver or kidney cancer. The CDR3 runs from the conserved cysteine through the conserved F or W. Each record gives: clone size, J gene, D gene, V gene, CDR3 protein, CDR3 DNA. D genes are given only for firm matches. A row's size may be missing; if present it is once, few, many or a size class.

clone size: -
J gene: TRBJ1-1
D gene: -
V gene: TRBV6-5
CDR3 protein: CASSYLGRENTEAFF
CDR3 DNA: TGTGCCAGCAGTTACCTAGGGAGGGAGAACACTGAAGCTTTCTTT

clone size: -
J gene: TRBJ1-3
D gene: -
V gene: TRBV19
CDR3 protein: CASSMGGSRGNTIYF
CDR3 DNA: TGTGCCAGTAGTATGGGGGGATCGCGCGGAAACACCATATATTTT

clone size: -
J gene: TRBJ2-7
D gene: -
V gene: TRBV7-2
CDR3 protein: CASSLGFGSYEQYF
CDR3 DNA: TGTGCCAGCAGCTTAGGATTTGGTAGCTACGAGCAGTACTTC

clone size: -
J gene: TRBJ2-3
D gene: -
V gene: TRBV6-1
CDR3 protein: CASSEPSTDTQYF
CDR3 DNA: TGTGCCAGCAGTGAACCCAGCACAGATACGCAGTATTTT

clone size: -
J gene: TRBJ1-5
D gene: TRBD1
V gene: TRBV30
CDR3 protein: CAWRVTGGANQPQHF
CDR3 DNA: TGTGCCTGGAGAGTAACAGGGGGCGCGAATCAGCCCCAGCATTTT

clone size: -
J gene: TRBJ2-7
D gene: -
V gene: TRBV27
CDR3 protein: CASSLYISGRGGGEQYF
CDR3 DNA: TGTGCCAGCAGTTTATACATCTCTGGCAGGGGGGGCGGCGAGCAGTACTTC

clone size: few
J gene: TRBJ2-4
D gene: -
V gene: TRBV23-1
CDR3 protein: CASSQIPGRNIQYF
CDR3 DNA: TGCGCCAGCAGTCAAATTCCCGGCCGAAACATTCAGTACTTC

clone size: -
J gene: TRBJ2-7
D gene: TRBD1
V gene: TRBV5-4
CDR3 protein: CASRYDRGDYEQYF
CDR3 DNA: TGTGCCAGCAGATACGACAGGGGGGACTACGAGCAGTACTTC

clone size: -
J gene: TRBJ2-3
D gene: -
V gene: TRBV5-4
CDR3 protein: CASSVSRVRGTDTQYF
CDR3 DNA: TGTGCCAGCAGCGTCTCACGGGTTCGAGGTACAGATACGCAGTATTTT

clone size: -
J gene: TRBJ1-2
D gene: -
V gene: TRBV28
CDR3 protein: CASSSRIGGYTF
CDR3 DNA: TGTGCCAGCAGTTCAAGAATCGGCGGCTACACCTTC

clone size: -
J gene: TRBJ1-4
D gene: -
V gene: TRBV7-9
CDR3 protein: CASSFLLGQSNEKLFF
CDR3 DNA: TGTGCCAGCAGCTTCCTTTTAGGGCAGTCTAATGAAAAACTGTTTTTT

clone size: -
J gene: TRBJ2-7
D gene: -
V gene: TRBV7-2
CDR3 protein: CASSHSSSYEQYF
CDR3 DNA: TGTGCCAGCAGTCACAGCTCCTCCTACGAGCAGTACTTC

clone size: -
J gene: TRBJ2-7
D gene: -
V gene: TRBV6-5
CDR3 protein: CASAPAGRLSHEQYF
CDR3 DNA: TGTGCCAGCGCGCCGGCGGGACGCCTGTCCCACGAGCAGTACTTC

clone size: -
J gene: TRBJ2-5
D gene: -
V gene: TRBV30
CDR3 protein: CAWSVGQTPSVDQYF
CDR3 DNA: TGTGCCTGGAGTGTAGGACAGACCCCTTCGGTCGACCAGTACTTC

clone size: -
J gene: TRBJ2-3
D gene: -
V gene: TRBV6-1
CDR3 protein: CASSDFGSPSTDTQYF
CDR3 DNA: TGTGCCAGCAGTGACTTCGGGAGCCCAAGCACAGATACGCAGTATTTT

clone size: -
J gene: TRBJ1-5
D gene: TRBD1
V gene: TRBV19
CDR3 protein: CASGQGYQPQHF
CDR3 DNA: TGTGCCAGTGGACAGGGATATCAGCCCCAGCATTTT

clone size: once
J gene: TRBJ1-1
D gene: -
V gene: TRBV9
CDR3 protein: CASSVAPIQLNTEAFF
CDR3 DNA: TGTGCCAGCAGCGTAGCCCCGATACAGCTGAACACTGAAGCTTTCTTT

clone size: -
J gene: TRBJ2-1
D gene: TRBD2
V gene: TRBV6-1
CDR3 protein: CASSALAGGYNEQFF
CDR3 DNA: TGTGCCAGCAGTGCCCTAGCGGGAGGCTACAATGAGCAGTTCTTC

clone size: -
J gene: TRBJ2-3
D gene: -
V gene: TRBV5-1
CDR3 protein: CASTMGASTDTQYF
CDR3 DNA: TGCGCCAGCACCATGGGGGCTAGCACAGATACGCAGTATTTT

clone size: -
J gene: TRBJ2-7
D gene: -
V gene: TRBV7-8
CDR3 protein: CASSPFRGSYEQYF
CDR3 DNA: TGTGCCAGCAGCCCCTTTCGGGGATCCTACGAGCAGTACTTC

clone size: -
J gene: TRBJ2-2
D gene: TRBD2
V gene: TRBV4-1
CDR3 protein: CASSTARTREASRDWTGELFF
CDR3 DNA: TGCGCCAGCAGCACGGCAAGGACGCGGGAGGCGTCTCGGGATTGGACCGGGGAGCTGTTTTTT

clone size: -
J gene: TRBJ1-1
D gene: -
V gene: TRBV6-1
CDR3 protein: CASRPTGSANTEAFF
CDR3 DNA: TGTGCCAGCAGGCCAACAGGCAGCGCTAACACTGAAGCTTTCTTT

clone size: -
J gene: TRBJ2-2
D gene: -
V gene: TRBV6-1
CDR3 protein: CASAGTPNTGELFF
CDR3 DNA: TGTGCCAGTGCCGGGACACCAAACACCGGGGAGCTGTTTTTT

clone size: -
J gene: TRBJ2-6
D gene: -
V gene: TRBV10-3
CDR3 protein: CAIGEISGANVLTF
CDR3 DNA: TGTGCCATCGGTGAGATCTCTGGGGCCAACGTCCTGACTTTC

clone size: -
J gene: TRBJ1-1
D gene: -
V gene: TRBV6-4
CDR3 protein: CASSDSGGNTEAFF
CDR3 DNA: TGTGCCAGCAGTGACTCTGGAGGGAACACTGAAGCTTTCTTT

clone size: -
J gene: TRBJ2-7
D gene: -
V gene: TRBV18
CDR3 protein: CASSPQYEQYF
CDR3 DNA: TGTGCCAGCTCACCACAGTACGAGCAGTACTTC

clone size: -
J gene: TRBJ2-7
D gene: TRBD2
V gene: TRBV11-1
CDR3 protein: CASSFNSGAYEQYF
CDR3 DNA: TGTGCCAGCAGCTTTAATAGCGGGGCCTACGAGCAGTACTTC

clone size: -
J gene: TRBJ1-1
D gene: TRBD1
V gene: TRBV19
CDR3 protein: CASSPRDREAFF
CDR3 DNA: TGTGCCAGTAGTCCTAGGGACAGGGAAGCTTTCTTT

clone size: -
J gene: TRBJ2-5
D gene: -
V gene: TRBV7-2
CDR3 protein: CASSSGTEASKTQYF
CDR3 DNA: TGTGCCAGCAGTTCCGGGACGGAGGCTAGCAAGACCCAGTACTTC

clone size: -
J gene: TRBJ2-3
D gene: -
V gene: TRBV18
CDR3 protein: CASSPAQKISTDTQYF
CDR3 DNA: TGTGCCAGCTCACCAGCCCAAAAAATAAGCACAGATACGCAGTATTTT

clone size: -
J gene: TRBJ2-1
D gene: TRBD1
V gene: TRBV10-2
CDR3 protein: CASSNPGQKNNEQFF
CDR3 DNA: TGCGCCAGCAGTAATCCGGGACAGAAGAACAATGAGCAGTTCTTC

clone size: few
J gene: TRBJ2-2
D gene: -
V gene: TRBV4-3
CDR3 protein: CASSQDRPETGPGELFF
CDR3 DNA: TGCGCCAGCAGCCAAGATCGACCGGAGACAGGTCCCGGGGAGCTGTTTTTT

clone size: -
J gene: TRBJ2-5
D gene: -
V gene: TRBV6-4
CDR3 protein: CASSGGPQETQYF
CDR3 DNA: TGTGCCAGCAGTGGAGGGCCTCAAGAGACCCAGTACTTC

clone size: -
J gene: TRBJ1-1
D gene: -
V gene: TRBV10-3
CDR3 protein: CAISAGRAALNTEAFF
CDR3 DNA: TGTGCCATCAGTGCCGGCAGGGCAGCTCTGAACACTGAAGCTTTCTTT

clone size: -
J gene: TRBJ2-3
D gene: -
V gene: TRBV6-5
CDR3 protein: CASSYTATDTQYF
CDR3 DNA: TGTGCCAGCAGTTATACAGCCACAGATACGCAGTATTTT

clone size: -
J gene: TRBJ2-7
D gene: TRBD1
V gene: TRBV5-1
CDR3 protein: CASSRTTGVVSYEQYF
CDR3 DNA: TGCGCCAGCAGCCGAACCACAGGGGTCGTCTCCTACGAGCAGTACTTC

clone size: -
J gene: TRBJ2-1
D gene: TRBD2
V gene: TRBV4-3
CDR3 protein: CASSRDGLANYNEQFF
CDR3 DNA: TGCGCCAGCAGCCGCGATGGACTAGCGAACTACAATGAGCAGTTCTTC

clone size: few
J gene: TRBJ1-6
D gene: TRBD1
V gene: TRBV10-3
CDR3 protein: CAITATGGNSPLHF
CDR3 DNA: TGTGCCATCACCGCGACAGGGGGTAATTCACCCCTCCACTTT

clone size: -
J gene: TRBJ1-1
D gene: -
V gene: TRBV7-9
CDR3 protein: CASSRVTEAFF
CDR3 DNA: TGTGCCAGCAGCCGAGTTACTGAAGCTTTCTTT

clone size: -
J gene: TRBJ2-1
D gene: TRBD2
V gene: TRBV11-2
CDR3 protein: CASSLSGRGAHEQFF
CDR3 DNA: TGTGCCAGCAGCCTTAGCGGGAGGGGGGCGCATGAGCAGTTCTTC

clone size: -
J gene: TRBJ2-3
D gene: -
V gene: TRBV7-9
CDR3 protein: CASSLEGYGGQTTDTQYF
CDR3 DNA: TGTGCCAGCAGCCTAGAAGGATACGGGGGACAAACCACAGATACGCAGTATTTT

clone size: -
J gene: TRBJ1-5
D gene: TRBD1
V gene: TRBV11-3
CDR3 protein: CASSPRRGLSNQPQHF
CDR3 DNA: TGTGCCAGCAGTCCACGCAGGGGGCTTAGCAATCAGCCCCAGCATTTT

clone size: -
J gene: TRBJ2-1
D gene: -
V gene: TRBV5-4
CDR3 protein: CASTRTLVSEQFF
CDR3 DNA: TGTGCCAGCACCCGGACGCTAGTTTCTGAGCAGTTCTTC

clone size: few
J gene: TRBJ1-1
D gene: TRBD1
V gene: TRBV27
CDR3 protein: CASSFWQGAPEAFF
CDR3 DNA: TGTGCCAGCAGTTTCTGGCAGGGGGCCCCTGAAGCTTTCTTT

clone size: -
J gene: TRBJ2-2
D gene: TRBD1
V gene: TRBV19
CDR3 protein: CASSAGTGGVGELFF
CDR3 DNA: TGTGCCAGTAGTGCCGGGACAGGGGGTGTCGGGGAGCTGTTTTTT

clone size: -
J gene: TRBJ2-2
D gene: -
V gene: TRBV7-2
CDR3 protein: CASFLRSLANTGELFF
CDR3 DNA: TGTGCCAGCTTCTTGAGGTCCCTCGCGAACACCGGGGAGCTGTTTTTT

clone size: -
J gene: TRBJ1-6
D gene: -
V gene: TRBV6-1
CDR3 protein: CASGGASYSPLHF
CDR3 DNA: TGTGCCAGCGGAGGGGCCAGCTATTCACCCCTCCACTTT

clone size: -
J gene: TRBJ2-5
D gene: -
V gene: TRBV7-6
CDR3 protein: CASSSPLVRQETQYF
CDR3 DNA: TGTGCCAGCAGCTCTCCCCTAGTCAGGCAAGAGACCCAGTACTTC

clone size: -
J gene: TRBJ2-2
D gene: -
V gene: TRBV14
CDR3 protein: CASSQGAPGELFF
CDR3 DNA: TGTGCCAGCAGCCAAGGAGCGCCCGGGGAGCTGTTTTTT

clone size: -
J gene: TRBJ2-1
D gene: TRBD1
V gene: TRBV13
CDR3 protein: CASSLTGVDNEQFF
CDR3 DNA: TGTGCCAGCAGCTTGACAGGGGTAGACAATGAGCAGTTCTTC

clone size: -
J gene: TRBJ1-4
D gene: TRBD1
V gene: TRBV5-1
CDR3 protein: CASSWDRVREKLFF
CDR3 DNA: TGCGCCAGCAGCTGGGACAGGGTGCGAGAAAAACTGTTTTTT

clone size: -
J gene: TRBJ1-5
D gene: -
V gene: TRBV18
CDR3 protein: CASSIGGKNQPQHF
CDR3 DNA: TGTGCCAGCTCAATCGGGGGTAAGAATCAGCCCCAGCATTTT

clone size: -
J gene: TRBJ2-3
D gene: -
V gene: TRBV9
CDR3 protein: CASSIAGGRPDTQYF
CDR3 DNA: TGTGCCAGCAGCATAGCAGGCGGCAGGCCAGATACGCAGTATTTT

clone size: -
J gene: TRBJ2-7
D gene: -
V gene: TRBV19
CDR3 protein: CASSLPGTSYEQYF
CDR3 DNA: TGTGCCAGTAGTCTCCCCGGGACTTCCTACGAGCAGTACTTC

clone size: once
J gene: TRBJ1-5
D gene: -
V gene: TRBV19
CDR3 protein: CASSTSAGELGNQPQHF
CDR3 DNA: TGTGCCAGTAGTACCTCGGCGGGGGAACTAGGTAATCAGCCCCAGCATTTT